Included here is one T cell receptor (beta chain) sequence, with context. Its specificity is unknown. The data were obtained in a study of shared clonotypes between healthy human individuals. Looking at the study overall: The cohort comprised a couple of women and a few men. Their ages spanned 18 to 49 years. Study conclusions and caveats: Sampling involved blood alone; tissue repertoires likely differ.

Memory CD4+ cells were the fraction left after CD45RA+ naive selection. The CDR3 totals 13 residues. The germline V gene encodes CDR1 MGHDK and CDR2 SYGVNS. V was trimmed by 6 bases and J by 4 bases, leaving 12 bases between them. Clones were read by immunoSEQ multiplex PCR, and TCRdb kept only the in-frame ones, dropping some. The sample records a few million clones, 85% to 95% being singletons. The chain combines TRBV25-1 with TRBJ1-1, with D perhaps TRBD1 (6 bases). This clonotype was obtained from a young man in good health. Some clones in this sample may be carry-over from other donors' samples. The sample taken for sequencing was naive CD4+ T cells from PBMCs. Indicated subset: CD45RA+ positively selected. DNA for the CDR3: TGTGCCAGCAGCAGGGGAAGCGGCACTGAAGCTTTCTTT. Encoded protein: CASSRGSGTEAFF.